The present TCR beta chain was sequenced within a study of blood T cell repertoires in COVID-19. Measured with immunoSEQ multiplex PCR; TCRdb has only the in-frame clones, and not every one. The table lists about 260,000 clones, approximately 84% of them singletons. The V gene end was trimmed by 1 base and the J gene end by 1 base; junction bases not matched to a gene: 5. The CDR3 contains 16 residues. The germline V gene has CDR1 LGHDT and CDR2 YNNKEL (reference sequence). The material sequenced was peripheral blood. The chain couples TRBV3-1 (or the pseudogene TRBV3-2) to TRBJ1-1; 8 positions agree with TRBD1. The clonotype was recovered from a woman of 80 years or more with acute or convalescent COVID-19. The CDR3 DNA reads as TGTGCCAGCAGCCAAGGGACAGGGTTGAGGAACACTGAAGCTTTCTTT. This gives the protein CASSQGTGLRNTEAFF.